The entry below gives a single T cell receptor (beta chain) sequence along with its context. Its antigen is unidentified. The sample belongs to a study of T cell responses to AZD1222 COVID-19 vaccine. Turning to the study itself: Second-dose timings of about 4 or about 12 weeks were pooled.

The study, taken as a whole, reports: Vaccine-associated CD4 TCRs spanned spike, dominant at 160-218 and 743-854. Repertoire sampling occurred only after the peak T cell response.

Germline CDR1 SGHTA, CDR2 FQGNSA. This CDR3 contains 15 residues. Trimming stripped 1 base from V and 7 bases from J, with 11 bases between. Sequencing was performed with immunoSEQ multiplex PCR; in TCRdb, only in-frame clones are kept and a portion is missing. The table lists some 150,000 clones, 90% to 95% of them singletons. The chain has TRBV7-2 and TRBJ1-6; the D gene is possibly TRBD1 (6 bases). The sequenced sample was peripheral blood, obtained on day 0 of AZD1222 vaccination. This TCR was recovered from an adult in good health. The CDR3 protein is CASSLEGTKNSPLHF. The CDR3 DNA reads as TGTGCCAGCAGCTTAGAAGGGACAAAAAATTCACCCCTCCACTTT.